This T cell receptor (beta chain) was captured by sequencing in a study of blood T cell repertoires in COVID-19 (dated by TCRdb to 2020 to 2021). In the study overall: The collaborator samples originated in the United States, Italy and Spain and spanned the acute and convalescent phases of COVID-19. The material from the prospective study consisted of cDNA or gDNA derived from T cells, B-cell-depleted T cells, or PBMCs. Subjects who had been exposed to COVID-19, were actively infected with it, or had recovered from it provided the deeply sampled blood TCRbeta repertoires that made up the dataset. The repertoires were made available in a free public database intended to serve as a resource for research on the immune response to SARS-CoV-2. Samples were obtained from the ongoing ImmuneRACE study (first 160 participants) and from about 1,300 subjects provided by 6 global collaborators. Nearly every sample came with metadata listing a de-identified subject ID, COVID-19 status, age in years and sex. HLA class I and class II types, where available, came from metadata supplied by the sample provider rather than from assay-based typing.

With respect to this clone: Its antigen is still unknown. Base qualities were left out, and no much larger clone turns up one base away.

General findings and caveats noted by the study authors: The quantity of clinical and demographic metadata differed by source and by participant and was supplied without curation.

The immunoSEQ Assay, a bias-controlled multiplex PCR, was used to amplify TCRbeta CDR3 regions from genomic DNA. The source study handled its data this way. Within the assay, amplification of reference gene primers was used to estimate how many nucleated cells each sample contained. To quantify the absolute abundance of each unique TCRbeta CDR3 rearrangement, sequence reads were collapsed and filtered. Productive Simpson clonality was computed per sample as the square root of Simpson's diversity index over productive rearrangements. Entries here come from immuneACCESS through TCRdb and include only in-frame sequences with V and J called. Some clones fail to appear in such tables; in the studies checked, an unresolved V gene covers under half of the shortfall, and the cause of the remainder is unknown. The V and J calls and clone size come from that table; D and trimming were worked out from the DNA. The sample yields almost 500,000 clones; 88% were counted once. The ten most abundant clones make up just over 8% of the sample.

Enrolling through a virtual design, the prospective study's participants ranged in age from roughly 18 to 90 years and lived across roughly 24 United States geographic areas. In the prospective study, cohorts were assigned on the basis of participant-reported clinical history obtained from a screening survey and a study questionnaire. ImmuneRACE Cohort 3 recovered participants were defined by two consecutive negative NP/OP PCR tests, healthcare professional clearance, or symptom resolution. Mobile phlebotomists in the prospective study collected whole blood, serum and a nasopharyngeal or oropharyngeal swab from every participant. Over a roughly 2-month period, participants in the prospective study had the option of providing additional blood draws and questionnaires. Blood samples from the prospective study were shipped frozen or at room temperature prior to DNA extraction. Sequencing was carried out using PBMCs or T cells enriched from blood (not recorded which). The receptor was isolated from a woman aged 60-70 years who had recovered from COVID-19.

In nucleotide form, the sequence is TGTGCCACTCAGGGCCAGGGAAGGGAGACCCAGTACTTC. Translated, this gives CATQGQGRETQYF. The V and J genes are TRBV3-1 (or the pseudogene TRBV3-2) and TRBJ2-5, and possibly TRBD1, on 5 matching bases. The CDR3 contains 13 residues, cysteine and phenylalanine counted. The entry retains the CDR3 DNA only, 39 bases that are in frame from base 1. The junction shows trimming of 10 bases on V and 5 bases on J, plus 17 bases between the germline ends. The germline V gene (reference sequence) specifies LGHDT as CDR1 and YNNKEL as CDR2.